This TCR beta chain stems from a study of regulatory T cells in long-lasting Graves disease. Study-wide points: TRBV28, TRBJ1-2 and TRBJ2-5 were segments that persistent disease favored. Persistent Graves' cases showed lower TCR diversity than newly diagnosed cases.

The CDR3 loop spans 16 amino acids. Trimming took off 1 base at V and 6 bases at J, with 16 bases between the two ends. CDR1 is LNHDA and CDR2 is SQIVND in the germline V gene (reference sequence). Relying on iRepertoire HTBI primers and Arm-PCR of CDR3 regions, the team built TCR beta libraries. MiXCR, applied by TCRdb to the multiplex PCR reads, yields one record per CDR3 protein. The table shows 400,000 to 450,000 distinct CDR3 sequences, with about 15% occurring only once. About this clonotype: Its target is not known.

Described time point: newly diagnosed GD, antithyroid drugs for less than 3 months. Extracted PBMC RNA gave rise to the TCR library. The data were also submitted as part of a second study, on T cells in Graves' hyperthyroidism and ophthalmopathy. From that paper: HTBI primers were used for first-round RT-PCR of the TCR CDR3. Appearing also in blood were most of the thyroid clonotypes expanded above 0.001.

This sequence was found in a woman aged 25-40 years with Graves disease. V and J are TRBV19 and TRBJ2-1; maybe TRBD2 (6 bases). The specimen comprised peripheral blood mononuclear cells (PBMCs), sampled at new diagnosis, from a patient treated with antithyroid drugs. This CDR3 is CASSIGRGVHFNEQFF. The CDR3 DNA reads TGTGCCAGTAGTATAGGGAGGGGCGTTCACTTCAATGAGCAGTTCTTC.